This paragraph covers one T cell receptor beta chain sequence. Its antigen is not known. This entry is derived from a study of T cells in Graves' hyperthyroidism and ophthalmopathy. Study-wide results and caveats: Ophthalmopathy, as predicted by the model, came a median approximately 5.9 months after the prediction. Most clonotypes expanded in thyroid above 0.001 were likewise present in blood.

The study left out patients who had uncontrolled infection, other autoimmune disease, pregnancy or lactation. This CDR3 comprises 13 residues. V was shortened by 10 bases and J by 8 bases, with 17 bases between the two germline ends. The germline CDR1 and CDR2 sequences are ENHRY and SYGVKD. The CDR3 regions of TCR beta were amplified from RNA transcripts. The HTBI primer set drove a first-round RT-PCR of the TCR CDR3. TCRdb reprocessed the multiplex PCR reads with MiXCR, giving one entry per CDR3 protein. Of approximately 700,000 distinct CDR3 sequences listed, less than 45% are singletons. This TCR was sampled from an adult man with Graves' disease, either hyperthyroidism or ophthalmopathy (not recorded which). Sequencing was carried out using peripheral blood or thyroid tissue (not recorded which). The chain couples TRBV10-3 to TRBJ2-2; tentative D call: TRBD2 (6 bases). Written as DNA, the CDR3 is TGTGCCAGCACCCGGGGGTCTCCGGGGGAGCTGTTTTTT. It codes for CASTRGSPGELFF.